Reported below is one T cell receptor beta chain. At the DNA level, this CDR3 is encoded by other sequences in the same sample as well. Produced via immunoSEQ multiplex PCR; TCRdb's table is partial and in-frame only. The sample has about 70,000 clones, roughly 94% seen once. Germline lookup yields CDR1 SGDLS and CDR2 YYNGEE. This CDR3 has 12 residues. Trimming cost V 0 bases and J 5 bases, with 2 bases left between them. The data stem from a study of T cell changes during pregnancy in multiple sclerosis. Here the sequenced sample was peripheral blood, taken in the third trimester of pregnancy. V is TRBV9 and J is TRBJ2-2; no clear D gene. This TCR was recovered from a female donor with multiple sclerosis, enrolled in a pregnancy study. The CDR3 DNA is TGTGCCAGCAGCGTAGCGACCGGGGAGCTGTTTTTT. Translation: CASSVATGELFF.